This T cell receptor beta chain was identified in a study of T cell repertoires in cytomegalovirus infection. General study findings and limits: CMV-specific HLA-C-restricted TCR beta clonotypes dominated the ex vivo response.

The CDR3 consists of 16 residues. V lost 5 bases and J lost 1; bases outside the gene matches: 6. CDR1 is MNHEY, CDR2 SVGEGT, per germline. TCRdb re-called the reads with MiXCR, one entry per CDR3 protein. The sample yields some 900,000 distinct CDR3 sequences, approximately 32% seen once. Concerning this clonotype: Its antigen is undetermined.

The specimen comprised cultured CD8+ T cells from PBMCs, sampled from culture after CMV antigen stimulation. The genes are TRBV6-2 or TRBV6-3 and TRBJ2-2; 8 bases map to TRBD1. The origin of this receptor is a human donor in good health (CMV status not recorded). Some clones in this sample may be carry-over from other donors' samples. CDR3 in amino acids: CASSDDRGLNTGELFF. CDR3 DNA sequence: TGTGCCAGCAGTGACGACAGGGGCCTGAACACCGGGGAGCTGTTTTTT.